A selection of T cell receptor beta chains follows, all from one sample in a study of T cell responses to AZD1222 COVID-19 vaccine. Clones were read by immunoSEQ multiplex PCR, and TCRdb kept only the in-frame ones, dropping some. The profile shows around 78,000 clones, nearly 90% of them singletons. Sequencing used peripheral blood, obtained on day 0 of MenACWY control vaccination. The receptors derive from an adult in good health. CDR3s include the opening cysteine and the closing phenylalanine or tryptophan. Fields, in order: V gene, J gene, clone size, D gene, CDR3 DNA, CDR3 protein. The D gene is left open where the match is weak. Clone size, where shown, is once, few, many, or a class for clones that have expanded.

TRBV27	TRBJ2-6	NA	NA	TGTGCCAGCAGTTCACAATTGGTCTCGGGGGCCAACGTCCTGACTTTC	CASSSQLVSGANVLTF
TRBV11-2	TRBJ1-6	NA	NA	TGTGCCAGCAGCTTAGCAGGGCCCTCCCCCCTCCACTTT	CASSLAGPSPLHF
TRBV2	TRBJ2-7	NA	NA	TGTGCCAGCAGTGTATCGGAATTCGAGCAGTACTTC	CASSVSEFEQYF
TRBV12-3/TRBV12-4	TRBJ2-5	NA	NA	TGTGCCAGCAGTTTATCGGGGACAGAGACCCAGTACTTC	CASSLSGTETQYF
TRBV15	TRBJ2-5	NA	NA	TGTGCCACCAGCAGAGCAGGGACAGCGGGGGAGACCCAGTACTTC	CATSRAGTAGETQYF
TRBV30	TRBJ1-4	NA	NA	TGTGCCTGGAGTTTCACTGGGGCCGGTGAAAAACTGTTTTTT	CAWSFTGAGEKLFF
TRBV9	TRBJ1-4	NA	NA	TGTGCCAGCAGCGGCAGGGGACACCCTAATGAAAAACTGTTTTTT	CASSGRGHPNEKLFF
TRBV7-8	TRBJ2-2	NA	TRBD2	TGTGCCAGCAGCTTAAGCGGGGGTACGAACACCGGGGAGCTGTTTTTT	CASSLSGGTNTGELFF
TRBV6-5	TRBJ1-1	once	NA	TGTGCCAGCAGTACAGGGACCGTATCTGAAGCTTTCTTT	CASSTGTVSEAFF
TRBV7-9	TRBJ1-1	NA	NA	TGTGCCAGCAGCCCCAGGACCAGGACTGAAGCTTTCTTT	CASSPRTRTEAFF
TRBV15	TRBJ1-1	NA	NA	TGTGCCACCAGCAGAGAGGGGGTGGGAGGAGATGAAGCTTTCTTT	CATSREGVGGDEAFF
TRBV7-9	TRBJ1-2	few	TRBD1	TGTGCCAGCAGCTCTTCGCCGCGTCTGACAGGGGATCGGTATGGCTACACCTTC	CASSSSPRLTGDRYGYTF
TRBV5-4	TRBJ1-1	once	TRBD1	TGTGCCAGCAGCGGACAGGGGGCTCCCACTGAAGCTTTCTTT	CASSGQGAPTEAFF
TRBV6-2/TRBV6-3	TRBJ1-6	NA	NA	TGTGCCAGCAGCCGCGTCGGCGCCACCGATAATTCACCCCTCCACTTT	CASSRVGATDNSPLHF
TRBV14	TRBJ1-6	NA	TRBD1	TGTGCCAGCAGCCAAGGGACAGGGCGGGGATCACCCCTCCACTTT	CASSQGTGRGSPLHF
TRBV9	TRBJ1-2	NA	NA	TGTGCCAGCAGCGTCTACGACAGACAAAGTGGCTACACCTTC	CASSVYDRQSGYTF
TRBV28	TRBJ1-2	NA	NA	TGTGCCAGCAGTTTAAGTCGAGGATATGGCTACACCTTC	CASSLSRGYGYTF
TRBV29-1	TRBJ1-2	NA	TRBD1	TGCAGCGTGACAGGGAGGTATGGCTACACCTTC	CSVTGRYGYTF
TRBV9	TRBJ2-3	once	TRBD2	TGTGCCAGCAGCGGACCTTACAGCGGGGGCACAGATACGCAGTATTTT	CASSGPYSGGTDTQYF
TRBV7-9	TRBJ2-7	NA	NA	TGTGCCAGCAGCTTTCCCTCCACATACGAGCAGTACTTC	CASSFPSTYEQYF
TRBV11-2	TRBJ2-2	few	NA	TGTGCCAGCAGCTTAGATCCAAGGGACACCGGGGAGCTGTTTTTT	CASSLDPRDTGELFF
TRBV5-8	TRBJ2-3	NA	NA	TGTGCCAGCAGCTTAACGGGGCCGCTCACAGATACGCAGTATTTT	CASSLTGPLTDTQYF
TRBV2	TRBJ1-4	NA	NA	TGTGCCAGCAGAGGCATGGGGGCAGGTGAAAAACTGTTTTTT	CASRGMGAGEKLFF
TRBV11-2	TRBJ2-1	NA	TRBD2	TGTGCCAGCAGTTATGGACTAGCGGGGGGCTCCTACAATGAGCAGTTCTTC	CASSYGLAGGSYNEQFF
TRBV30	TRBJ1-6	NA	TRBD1	TGTGCCTGGAGGCACCGGGACAGGGGAAATTCACCCCTCCACTTT	CAWRHRDRGNSPLHF
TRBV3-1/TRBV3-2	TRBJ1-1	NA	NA	TGTGCCAGCAGCCAAGGCTCAGCAGGGCCCTATGAAGCTTTCTTT	CASSQGSAGPYEAFF
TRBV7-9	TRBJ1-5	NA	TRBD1	TGTGCCAGCAGCCGAGGACAGGGTGGTCAGCCCCAGCATTTT	CASSRGQGGQPQHF
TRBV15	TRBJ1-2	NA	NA	TGTGCCACCTCTCCGGACAGAGTCTATGGCTACACCTTC	CATSPDRVYGYTF
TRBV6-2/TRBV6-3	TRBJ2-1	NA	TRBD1	TGTGCCAGCAGTTACGAGGGGGCTTTCTCCTACAATGAGCAGTTCTTC	CASSYEGAFSYNEQFF
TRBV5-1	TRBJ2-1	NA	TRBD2	TGCGCCAGCTCCGTGGTAGCGGGGCCGGGGTATGAGCAGTTCTTC	CASSVVAGPGYEQFF
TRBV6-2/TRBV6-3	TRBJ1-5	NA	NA	TGTGCCAGCAGTTACCCGGGTATAAATCAGCCCCAGCATTTT	CASSYPGINQPQHF
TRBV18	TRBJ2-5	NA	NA	TGTGCCAGCTCCCTGGGTCCGGGGGAGACCCAGTACTTC	CASSLGPGETQYF
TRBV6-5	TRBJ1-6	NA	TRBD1	TGTGCCAGCAGTTATGTGACAGGGACAAGGTATTCACCCCTCCACTTT	CASSYVTGTRYSPLHF
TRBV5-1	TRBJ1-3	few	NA	TGCGCCAGCAGCTTCTATGTCCGGGATCCCGATGGAAACACCATATATTTT	CASSFYVRDPDGNTIYF
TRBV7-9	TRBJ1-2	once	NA	TGTGCCAGCAGCTTACTAGGACCTCGGGACGGGGGCTACACCTTC	CASSLLGPRDGGYTF
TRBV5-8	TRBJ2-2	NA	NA	TGTGCCAGCAGCTTGGTCGGGACCCTCGCTTCCACCGGGGAGCTGTTTTTT	CASSLVGTLASTGELFF
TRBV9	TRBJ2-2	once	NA	TGTGCCAGCAGCGTAGAGGCACACACCGGGGAGCTGTTTTTT	CASSVEAHTGELFF
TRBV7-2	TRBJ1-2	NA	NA	TGTGCCAGCAGCCGCGACGATTACTATGGCTACACCTTC	CASSRDDYYGYTF
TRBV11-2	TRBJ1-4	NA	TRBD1	TGTGCCAGCAGCTTAGGACAGGGTCAACTGTTTTTT	CASSLGQGQLFF
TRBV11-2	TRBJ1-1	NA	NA	TGTGCCAGCAGCTTAGGACAGATGCAGACAGCTTTCTTT	CASSLGQMQTAFF
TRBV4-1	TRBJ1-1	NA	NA	TGCGCCAGCAGCCAACCCGGACGGCGACGGGAAGCTTTCTTT	CASSQPGRRREAFF
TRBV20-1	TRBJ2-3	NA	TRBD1	TGCAGTGCTAGTTGGGACAGGGAAATAGATACGCAGTATTTT	CSASWDREIDTQYF
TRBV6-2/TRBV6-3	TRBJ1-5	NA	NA	TGTGCCAGCAGTTACTCGGGGCTTAGCAATCAGCCCCAGCATTTT	CASSYSGLSNQPQHF
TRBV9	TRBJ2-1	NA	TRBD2	TGTGCCAGCAGCGTAGCCAGACTAGCGGGGACGGAAGAGCAGTTCTTC	CASSVARLAGTEEQFF
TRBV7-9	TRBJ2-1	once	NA	TGTGCCAGCAGCTTCGGGACGAGAGACAATGAGCAGTTCTTC	CASSFGTRDNEQFF
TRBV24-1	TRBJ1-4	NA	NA	TGTGCCACCAGTGAGCCAGGACTCTGGGGTGAAAAACTGTTTTTT	CATSEPGLWGEKLFF
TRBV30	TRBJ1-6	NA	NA	TGTGCCTGGAGTGGCCGGGACATGAGTTCACCCCTCCACTTT	CAWSGRDMSSPLHF
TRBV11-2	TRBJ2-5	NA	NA	TGTGCCAGCAGCTTAGATAAGAGGCCCCAGCAAGAGACCCAGTACTTC	CASSLDKRPQQETQYF
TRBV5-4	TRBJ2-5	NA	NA	TGTGCCAGCAGCGAGGCGGGACTCATTAAAGAGACCCAGTACTTC	CASSEAGLIKETQYF
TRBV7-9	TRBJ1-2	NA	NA	TGTGCCAGCAGCTTCGCGGGGCAGAGATATGGCTACACCTTC	CASSFAGQRYGYTF
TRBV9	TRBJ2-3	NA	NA	TGTGCCAGCAGCGTATCAGGGACAGATACGCAGTATTTT	CASSVSGTDTQYF
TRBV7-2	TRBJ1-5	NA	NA	TGTGCCAGCAGCTTAGCGGGAGGGCCCCATCAGCCCCAGCATTTT	CASSLAGGPHQPQHF
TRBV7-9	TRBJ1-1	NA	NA	TGTGCCAGCAGCTTACAGGCTCTAAGGGACACTGAAGCTTTCTTT	CASSLQALRDTEAFF